A selection of T cell receptor beta chains follows, all from one sample in a study of cytomegalovirus exposure and HLA in healthy donors. Using immunoSEQ multiplex PCR, the repertoire was profiled, and TCRdb retains in-frame clones only, with some absent. Altogether about 94,000 clones are present, more than 60% being singletons, with the ten largest covering 3.9%. Specimen: PBMCs. The receptors originated from a man aged 25-45 years in good health and CMV-seronegative. Each CDR3 is given with its conserved first and last residue. D genes are given only for firm matches. Clone size, where shown, is once, few, many, or a class for clones that have expanded.

V	D	J	size	DNA	CDR3
TRBV19	TRBD2	TRBJ2-7	-	TGTGCCAGTAGGATGGGGTCTAGCGGGGACTACGAGCAGTACTTC	CASRMGSSGDYEQYF
TRBV6-5	-	TRBJ2-3	-	TGTGCCAGCAGCCCGACTAGGACTAACACAGATACGCAGTATTTT	CASSPTRTNTDTQYF
TRBV29-1	-	TRBJ2-5	-	TGCAGCGTTGAAGAAGTGGACTTCCGGCGGGAGACCCAGTACTTC	CSVEEVDFRRETQYF
TRBV28	-	TRBJ2-7	-	TGTGCCAGCAGTTTACAATTCGAGGAGCAGTACTTC	CASSLQFEEQYF
TRBV4-2	-	TRBJ2-5	few	TGTGCCAGCAGCCCCGGGACACGGAAAGAGACCCAGTACTTC	CASSPGTRKETQYF
TRBV6-1	-	TRBJ1-5	few	TGTGCCAGCAGTGAGGGGGGTCAGCCCCAGCATTTT	CASSEGGQPQHF
TRBV6-5	TRBD2	TRBJ2-7	-	TGTGCCAGCAGTTACTCCGCGGGAGGGCCGTATGAGCAGTACTTC	CASSYSAGGPYEQYF
TRBV27	TRBD1	TRBJ2-7	-	TGTGCCAGCAAAGGGAACAGGGGATCCTACGAGCAGTACTTC	CASKGNRGSYEQYF
TRBV7-8	-	TRBJ2-7	-	TGTGCCAGCAGCATCAATCGGTACGAGCAGTACTTC	CASSINRYEQYF
TRBV10-3	-	TRBJ1-5	-	TGTGCCATCAGTGAGACCTTAAGGGAGGGCTACTATAGCAATCAGCCCCAGCATTTT	CAISETLREGYYSNQPQHF
TRBV10-3	-	TRBJ2-5	-	TGTGCCATCAGTGAGTCCCGCGCGGGATCCCTATTCCCACAAGAGACCCAGTACTTC	CAISESRAGSLFPQETQYF
TRBV4-1	TRBD2	TRBJ2-3	-	TGCGCCAGCAGCCAAGGCCAGAGCGGGGGGAGCACAGATACGCAGTATTTT	CASSQGQSGGSTDTQYF
TRBV6-6	-	TRBJ1-2	-	TGTGCCGGGGGGGGGTTTTATGGCTACACCTTC	CAGGGFYGYTF
TRBV7-9	TRBD2	TRBJ2-1	-	TGTGCCAGCAGGGGATTAGCGGGAGAGGTTGTTGAGCAGTTCTTC	CASRGLAGEVVEQFF
TRBV28	TRBD2	TRBJ2-3	-	TGTGCCAGCAGTAATCTAGCGGGAGGGGGCTCTAGCACAGATACGCAGTATTTT	CASSNLAGGGSSTDTQYF
TRBV4-1	TRBD2	TRBJ2-3	-	TGCGCCAGCAGCCACTGGACTAGCGGGAGCACAGATACGCAGTATTTT	CASSHWTSGSTDTQYF
TRBV13	-	TRBJ1-6	once	TGTGCCAGCAGCAAAGGACAGTTTAATTCACCCCTCCACTTT	CASSKGQFNSPLHF
TRBV6-5	-	TRBJ1-6	once	TGTGCCAGCAGCCCCCTTGGCTGGTCACCCCTCCACTTT	CASSPLGWSPLHF
TRBV7-6	-	TRBJ2-1	-	TGTGCCAGCAGCTCTACTAAAGGCGGAACCTCCTACAATGAGCAGTTCTTC	CASSSTKGGTSYNEQFF
TRBV28	-	TRBJ1-1	-	TGTGCCAGCAGTTTTTTTAGGAGAAACACTGAAGCTTTCTTT	CASSFFRRNTEAFF
TRBV30	TRBD2	TRBJ2-2	-	TGTGCCTGGAGTGATTGGGCTAGCGGGAGTGGCGGGGAGCTGTTTTTT	CAWSDWASGSGGELFF
TRBV10-2	-	TRBJ2-2	-	TGCGCCAGCAGGCGGGACAGTGACACCGGGGAGCTGTTTTTT	CASRRDSDTGELFF
TRBV25-1	TRBD1	TRBJ1-5	few	TGTGCCAGCAGTGAATACGGAGGACAGGGGGCGGACCAGCCCCAGCATTTT	CASSEYGGQGADQPQHF
TRBV6-1	-	TRBJ2-1	-	TGTGCCAGCAGTGCTGATGACTGGCTCAACTCCTACAATGAGCAGTTCTTC	CASSADDWLNSYNEQFF
TRBV11-2	-	TRBJ2-2	-	TGTGCCAGCAGCCGGTTGCGGACCGGGGAGCTGTTTTTT	CASSRLRTGELFF
TRBV7-2	TRBD1	TRBJ1-4	few	TGTGCCAGCAGCCCTTCGACAGGGGCTAATGAAAAACTGTTTTTT	CASSPSTGANEKLFF
TRBV4-1	TRBD1	TRBJ2-7	-	TGCGCCAGCAGCCTAAGGACAGGCTACGAGCAGTACTTC	CASSLRTGYEQYF
TRBV4-2	TRBD1	TRBJ2-7	-	TGTGCCAGCAGCCAAGTAGGTCAGGGGGCTCGTCTCGCTCGCTACGAGCAGTACTTC	CASSQVGQGARLARYEQYF
TRBV6-1	TRBD1	TRBJ1-2	-	TGTGCCAGCAAGTACGGACAGGGGGCTGACGGCTACACCTTC	CASKYGQGADGYTF
TRBV25-1	TRBD1	TRBJ2-7	-	TGTGCCAGCAGATCGTCAGGGGGATCCTACGAGCAGTACTTC	CASRSSGGSYEQYF
TRBV7-8	-	TRBJ1-1	-	TGTGCCAGCTACCCTCGGGGGAACACTGAAGCTTTCTTT	CASYPRGNTEAFF
TRBV7-9	TRBD2	TRBJ2-7	-	TGTGCCAGCAGCCCCCGGGAGGGAAAGGGTTCCTACGAGCAGTACTTC	CASSPREGKGSYEQYF
TRBV10-3	TRBD1	TRBJ2-2	-	TGTGCCATCGGGGGACAGGCCCCGGGGTCCGGGGAGCTGTTTTTT	CAIGGQAPGSGELFF
TRBV29-1	-	TRBJ2-6	-	TGCAGCGTTGAAGATGGTCCCCCGGGGACAATCTCTGGGGCCAACGTCCTGACTTTC	CSVEDGPPGTISGANVLTF
TRBV19	TRBD2	TRBJ2-7	-	TGTGCCAGTAGTATTGGAGGACTAGCGGGAGGTTTTCCCTACGAGCAGTACTTC	CASSIGGLAGGFPYEQYF
TRBV11-3	TRBD2	TRBJ2-1	-	TGTGCCAGCAGCGATGCGGGACCAGCGGGGGGGGGAAATGAGCAGTTCTTC	CASSDAGPAGGGNEQFF
TRBV2	-	TRBJ2-1	-	TGTGCCAGCAGTTCCAACTATGAGCAGTTCTTC	CASSSNYEQFF
TRBV27	-	TRBJ1-4	-	TGTGCCAGCAGTTTACGGGCCATGCGGCGGGATGAAAAACTGTTTTTT	CASSLRAMRRDEKLFF
TRBV6-4	TRBD2	TRBJ2-1	few	TGTGCCAGCAGTACCCAAGCGGGGGCCATGAATGAGCAGTTCTTC	CASSTQAGAMNEQFF
TRBV11-2	-	TRBJ2-1	-	TGTGCCAGCAGCCCAAACTCGGTGAATGAGCAGTTCTTC	CASSPNSVNEQFF
TRBV27	TRBD1	TRBJ1-2	-	TGTGCCAGCAGTTTATCGTTTGGGACAGGGGGTGATGGCTACACCTTC	CASSLSFGTGGDGYTF
TRBV2	TRBD1	TRBJ2-7	-	TGTGCCAGCAGTAAGGGGACAGGGGGCTGGGAGCAGTACTTC	CASSKGTGGWEQYF
TRBV29-1	TRBD2	TRBJ2-1	few	TGCAGCGTTGCCAAATCAACTAGCGGGGGCTACAATGAGCAGTTCTTC	CSVAKSTSGGYNEQFF
TRBV6-1	TRBD1	TRBJ1-4	-	TGTGCCAGCAGTGACAGGGGGCGCGGTGAAAAACTGTTTTTT	CASSDRGRGEKLFF
TRBV5-4	TRBD2	TRBJ2-7	-	TGTGCCAGCAGCGCATCTAGCGGGTCTTCCTACGAGCAGTACTTC	CASSASSGSSYEQYF
TRBV11-2	-	TRBJ2-2	-	TGTGCCAGCAGCTTAGAGGGGCTCACCGGGGAGCTGTTTTTT	CASSLEGLTGELFF
TRBV28	TRBD1	TRBJ2-5	few	TGTGCCAGCAGTTTCCCCATCTCCCTAGCCGGGACAGGGGGAGAGACCCAGTACTTC	CASSFPISLAGTGGETQYF
TRBV5-6	-	TRBJ1-2	-	TGTGCCAGTCCAGGGGTTTTGGACACCTTC	CASPGVLDTF
TRBV5-4	-	TRBJ2-5	-	TGTGCCAGGATCCGGGGAAACCAAGAGACCCAGTACTTC	CARIRGNQETQYF
TRBV27	TRBD1	TRBJ2-4	few	TGTGCCAGCAGTTCCGACAGGGTAGGCAAAAACATTCAGTACTTC	CASSSDRVGKNIQYF
TRBV18	-	TRBJ1-1	-	TGTGCCAGCTCACCGATTCGGGACACTGAAGCTTTCTTT	CASSPIRDTEAFF
TRBV7-9	TRBD2	TRBJ2-7	-	TGTGCCAGCAGCCAAGAGGGACTAGCGGGAGAGGAACAGTACTTC	CASSQEGLAGEEQYF
TRBV2	-	TRBJ1-2	-	TGTGCCAGCAGTCCTTTTCGGACAGCTAGCTATGGCTACACCTTC	CASSPFRTASYGYTF
TRBV5-1	-	TRBJ1-2	-	TGCGCCAGCAGCCTCTATTCAGCGGATGGCTACACCTTC	CASSLYSADGYTF
TRBV6-1	TRBD1	TRBJ2-7	-	TGTGCCAGCAGTGGTACCGGGACAGGAATCTACGAGCAGTACTTC	CASSGTGTGIYEQYF